These 15 T cell receptor beta chains were all obtained from the same sample, sequenced in a study of blood T cell repertoires in COVID-19. Data came from immunoSEQ multiplex PCR; TCRdb stores just in-frame clones and leaves some out. Counted here are approximately 200,000 clones, about 86% occurring once; the ten biggest clones make up approximately 7.9%. Input material: PBMCs or T cells enriched from blood (not recorded which). The source is a man aged 35-49 years who had recovered from COVID-19.

The chain carries TRBV10-1 and TRBJ2-7; tentative D call: TRBD1 (6 bases). This CDR3 comprises 15 residues. CDR1 is WNHNN, CDR2 SYGVQD, per germline (reference sequence). The germline V and J ends were trimmed by 3 bases and 2 bases, with 14 bases remaining between them. CDR3 bases: TGCGCCAGCAGTGACGCCGGGACAAGTACCTACGAGCAGTACTTC. It specifies CASSDAGTSTYEQYF.

This sequence joins TRBV18 and TRBJ2-1, with 7 bases aligning to TRBD1. Trimming took 6 bases from V and 7 from J; bases not matched to a gene: 12. The CDR3 has 15 amino acids. Germline V gives CDR1 KGHSH, CDR2 LQKENI. CDR3 sequence: CASSPRQGAQNEQFF. In DNA form, the CDR3 reads TGTGCCAGCTCGCCGAGACAGGGAGCACAAAATGAGCAGTTCTTC. The complete variable domain, with remaining parts taken from reference TRBV18 and TRBJ2-1, reads NAGVMQNPRHLVRRRGQEARLRCSPMKGHSHVYWYRQLPEEGLKFMVYLQKENIIDESGMPKERFSAEFPKEGPSILRIQQVVRGDSAAYFCASSPRQGAQNEQFFGPGTRLTVL.

The rearrangement uses TRBV28 and TRBJ2-1, with D perhaps TRBD1 (5 bases). Trimming took 5 bases from V and 6 from J, leaving 11 bases between them. There are 13 residues in the CDR3. From germline, CDR1 is MDHEN and CDR2 SYDVKM. The CDR3 sequence is CASSGKGLNEQFF. The CDR3 DNA is TGTGCCAGCAGTGGTAAGGGGCTCAATGAGCAGTTCTTC.

This clone was seen more than once but under ten times. This chain links TRBV12-5 with TRBJ2-1, with 9 bases identical to TRBD2. The CDR3 runs to 17 residues. Per germline, CDR1 LGHNT and CDR2 FRNRAP. With 2 bases clipped from V and 0 bases from J, the junction kept 5 bases outside the gene matches. CDR3 sequence reads: CASGLSLAGSSYNEQFF. The DNA for the CDR3 is TGTGCTAGTGGTTTGTCCCTAGCGGGGAGCTCCTACAATGAGCAGTTCTTC.

The gene calls are TRBV6-5 and TRBJ2-3; D gene unclear. Trimming took off 6 bases at V and 5 bases at J, with 9 bases between the two ends. This CDR3 spans 12 amino acids. Germline CDR1 reads MNHEY; CDR2 reads SVGAGI. Written as DNA, the CDR3 is TGTGCCAGCAGCTCTTTAAAAGATACGCAGTATTTT. Translation gives CASSSLKDTQYF.

J is TRBJ2-7 and V is TRBV27; 8 positions agree with TRBD2. Germline V gene lookup returns CDR1 MNHEY and CDR2 SMNVEV (reference sequence). With 6 bases clipped from V and 2 bases from J, the junction kept 12 bases outside the gene matches. This CDR3 has 16 residues. CDR3 in DNA: TGTGCCAGCAGCGGGAGGGGGTATTCCGGGGCCTACGAGCAGTACTTC. Residues: CASSGRGYSGAYEQYF.

This clone was seen more than once but under ten times. This rearrangement joins TRBV5-5 to TRBJ1-4, with 12 bases identical to TRBD1. The germline V gene has CDR1 SGHKS and CDR2 YYEKEE (reference sequence). With 3 bases clipped from V and 1 base from J, the junction kept 7 bases outside the gene matches. The length of the CDR3 is 18 residues. The CDR3 DNA follows: TGTGCCAGCAGCTCGAGGTGGGACAGGGGGCAAACTAATGAAAAACTGTTTTTT. Protein product: CASSSRWDRGQTNEKLFF.

The chain uses TRBV7-2 and TRBJ2-3, with TRBD2 as a possible D gene (6 bases). The germline V gene encodes CDR1 SGHTA and CDR2 FQGNSA. Between the trimmed V and J ends, which lost 5 bases and 1 base, there was a span of 22 bases. The CDR3 runs to 18 residues. CDR3 in amino acids: CASSRYGGRGYGTDTQYF. In DNA, the CDR3 is TGTGCCAGCAGCCGTTACGGGGGTCGGGGGTACGGCACAGATACGCAGTATTTT. Filled out from reference TRBV7-2 and TRBJ2-3, the complete variable domain reads GAGVSQSPSNKVTEKGKDVELRCDPISGHTALYWYRQSLGQGLEFLIYFQGNSAPDKSGLPSDRFSAERTGGSVSTLTIQRTQQEDSAVYLCASSRYGGRGYGTDTQYFGPGTRLTVL.

This clone was detected only a few times. CDR3 nucleotide sequence: TGTGCCACCAGTGCCCCGGGACTATACACCGGGGAGCTGTTTTTT. This sequence encodes CATSAPGLYTGELFF. The chain employs TRBV24-1 and TRBJ2-2, with 7 bases identical to TRBD2. CDR1 KGHDR and CDR2 SFDVKD come from the germline V gene. The CDR3 sequence is 15 residues long. After removal of 5 bases from V and 3 bases from J, the junction contained 5 bases not matched to a gene.

The chain recombines TRBV30 with TRBJ1-2, with 7 bases that match TRBD1. Germline V CDR1 and CDR2: GTSNPN, SVGIG (reference sequence). Trimming removed 4 bases from V and 0 bases from J; junction bases left unmatched: 5. There are 14 residues in the CDR3. The CDR3 region is CAWTRDRTNYGYTF. CDR3 DNA sequence: TGTGCCTGGACAAGGGACAGAACTAACTATGGCTACACCTTC.

The chain joins TRBV12-5 to TRBJ2-3, with TRBD1 matching over 8 bases. Germline CDR1 LGHNT, CDR2 FRNRAP. With V trimmed by 1 base and J by 4 bases, 4 bases remained unmatched. The CDR3 has 15 amino acids. CDR3 sequence reads: CASGLGQGASDTQYF. CDR3 in DNA: TGTGCTAGTGGTTTGGGGCAGGGGGCCTCAGATACGCAGTATTTT.

This clone was seen only once. The chain joins TRBV6-2 or TRBV6-3 to TRBJ2-3; no clear D gene. Trimming shortened V by 3 bases and J by 0 bases, and 16 bases separated the two germline ends. Germline V gives CDR1 MNHEY, CDR2 SVGEGT. The CDR3 runs 17 residues. CDR3 DNA: TGTGCCAGCAGTTATCGCCCTCGAGGCCCTAGCACAGATACGCAGTATTTT. Its protein product is CASSYRPRGPSTDTQYF.

This rearrangement joins TRBV5-1 to TRBJ1-1, with D unclear. The CDR3 loop spans 15 amino acids. CDR1 SGHRS and CDR2 YFSETQ come from the germline V gene. Trimming stripped 3 bases from V and 4 bases from J, with 16 bases between. The CDR3 reads CASSSSAGLLTEAFF. The DNA for the CDR3 is TGCGCCAGCAGCTCCAGTGCTGGACTCCTCACTGAAGCTTTCTTT. The whole variable domain, filled in from reference TRBV5-1 and TRBJ1-1, reads KAGVTQTPRYLIKTRGQQVTLSCSPISGHRSVSWYQQTPGQGLQFLFEYFSETQRNKGNFPGRFSGRQFSNSRSEMNVSTLELGDSALYLCASSSSAGLLTEAFFGQGTRLTVV.

Only a few counts were recorded for this clone. The J gene is TRBJ1-4, the V gene TRBV29-1; D possibly corresponds to TRBD1 (5 bases). From germline, CDR1 is SQVTM and CDR2 ANQGSEA. The germline V and J ends were trimmed by 6 bases and 0 bases, with 17 bases remaining between them. This CDR3 is 16 amino acids long. The CDR3 loop reads CSVKGAPGATNEKLFF. The CDR3 coding sequence is TGCAGCGTAAAAGGGGCCCCCGGAGCAACTAATGAAAAACTGTTTTTT.

In nucleotides, the CDR3 is TGTGCCATCAGTGAGTCGATAGGCGGGGGGGCCGCCAATGAGCAGTTCTTC. It specifies CAISESIGGGAANEQFF. The gene calls are TRBV10-3 and TRBJ2-1; 9 bases are shared with TRBD2. The V and J ends lost 0 bases and 6 bases, in that order; junction bases with no gene match: 9. Germline V CDR1 and CDR2: ENHRY, SYGVKD. CDR3 length: 17 residues.